This section outlines one T cell receptor beta chain sequence together with its context. The antigen is unknown. Exclusion criteria comprised other autoimmune diseases, uncontrolled infections, pregnancy or lactation in patients. V was trimmed by 7 bases and J by 6 bases, leaving 24 bases between them. The germline V gene encodes CDR1 LNHDA and CDR2 SQIVND (reference sequence). The CDR3 consists of 17 residues. The TCR beta CDR3 regions underwent amplification from RNA transcripts. The library came from an HTBI-primed first-round RT-PCR and a second-round multiplex PCR. TCRdb independently ran MiXCR on the multiplex PCR reads; one entry per CDR3 protein. The table has hundreds of thousands of distinct CDR3 sequences, approximately 21% seen once. This sample was taken from a study of Graves' ophthalmopathy and Graves' hyperthyroidism. Study conclusions and caveats: Most expanded clonotypes from thyroid (those above 0.001 frequency) were also found in blood.

The sample taken for sequencing was peripheral blood. This clonotype was sampled from a young woman with stable Graves' hyperthyroidism. Some clones in this sample may be carry-over from other donors' samples. The rearrangement uses TRBV19 and TRBJ2-2; D uncertain. Here the CDR3 reads CASTSLLSKISSGELFF. The CDR3 DNA is TGTGCCAGTACCTCCCTTTTGTCTAAAATAAGTTCCGGGGAGCTGTTTTTT.